The present T cell receptor (beta chain) was sequenced within a study of Tregs in tolerant kidney transplant recipients. Study-level points and caveats: Antigen-driven expansion was suggested because donor-specific Tregs expanded more than all Tregs in tolerant patients. Validation in larger populations is needed because few patients were studied. No direct test of biological reproducibility was done here.

As to this clone: The antigen is not known. The read gets to within 3 residues of the CDR3 end, and the germline J gene fills in the rest.

V gave up 3 bases and J gave up 2 bases; unmatched junction bases: 7. Germline V lookup: CDR1 LNHDA, CDR2 SQIVND (reference sequence). CDR3 length equals 17 residues. Measured with immunoSEQ multiplex PCR; TCRdb has only the in-frame clones, and not every one. The sample's table shows about 31,000 clones. The nonmyeloablative bone marrow transplants came from related graft donors, with transient mixed chimerism. Thawed PBMCs were FACS-sorted into unstimulated CD4+CD25+CD127- regulatory T cells, CD4+CD25- non-regulatory cells, CD4 and CD8 cells. The chain has TRBV19 and TRBJ2-6, with 7 positions matching TRBD1. The source was CD4+ T cells from blood (PBMCs), collected 24 months after the transplant. This receptor was identified in a human patient who received a combined kidney and bone marrow transplant. The graft donor may have contributed some T cells. The DNA read from the CDR3 is TGTGCCAGTAGTATTGGAACAGGGGAAGCTGGGGCCAACGTC. Protein product: CASSIGTGEAGANV. The CDR3 as a whole reads CASSIGTGEAGANVLTF.